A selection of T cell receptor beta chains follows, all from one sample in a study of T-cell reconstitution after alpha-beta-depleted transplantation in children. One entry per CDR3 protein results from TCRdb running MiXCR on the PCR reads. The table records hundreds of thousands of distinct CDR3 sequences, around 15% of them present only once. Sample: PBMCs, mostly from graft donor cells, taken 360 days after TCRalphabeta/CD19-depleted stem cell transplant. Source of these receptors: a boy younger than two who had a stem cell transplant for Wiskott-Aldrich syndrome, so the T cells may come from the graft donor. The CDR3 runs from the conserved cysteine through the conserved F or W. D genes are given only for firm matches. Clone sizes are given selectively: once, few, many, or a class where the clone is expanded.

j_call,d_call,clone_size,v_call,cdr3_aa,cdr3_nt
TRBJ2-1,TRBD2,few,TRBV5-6,CASSLVWTSGGPFYNEQFF,TGTGCCAGCAGCTTAGTCTGGACTAGCGGGGGGCCCTTTTACAATGAGCAGTTCTTC
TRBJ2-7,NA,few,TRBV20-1,CSAGAVSPYEQYF,TGCAGTGCTGGGGCGGTAAGCCCCTACGAGCAGTACTTC
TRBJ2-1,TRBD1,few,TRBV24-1,CATSDLTGGSYNEQFF,TGTGCCACCAGTGATCTGACAGGGGGCTCCTACAATGAGCAGTTCTTC
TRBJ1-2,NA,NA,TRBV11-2,CASSLEKNYGYTF,TGTGCCAGCAGCTTAGAAAAAAACTATGGCTACACCTTC
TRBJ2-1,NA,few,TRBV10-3,CAIRRLGGNEQFF,TGTGCCATCAGGAGGTTGGGGGGCAATGAGCAGTTCTTC
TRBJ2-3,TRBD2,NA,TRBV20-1,CCATHTSGGAADTQYF,TGCTGTGCTACCCATACTAGCGGGGGGGCGGCAGATACGCAGTATTTT
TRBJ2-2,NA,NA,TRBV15,CATSIDLFTGELFF,TGTGCCACCAGCATTGACCTATTCACCGGGGAGCTGTTTTTT
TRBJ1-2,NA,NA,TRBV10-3,CAITGSPNYGYTF,TGTGCCATCACAGGATCGCCTAACTATGGCTACACCTTC
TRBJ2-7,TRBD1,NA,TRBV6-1,CASSPDRVGSVYYEQYF,TGTGCCAGCAGCCCGGACAGGGTGGGAAGTGTTTACTACGAGCAGTACTTC
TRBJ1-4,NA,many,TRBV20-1,CSARGTNEKLFF,TGCAGTGCTAGAGGAACTAATGAAAAACTGTTTTTT
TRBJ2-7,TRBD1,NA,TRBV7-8,CASSLSGTVLYEQYF,TGTGCCAGCAGCTTATCCGGGACAGTCCTCTACGAGCAGTACTTC
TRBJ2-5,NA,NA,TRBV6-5,CASSYQRRFQETQYF,TGTGCCAGCAGTTACCAGAGGAGGTTCCAAGAGACCCAGTACTTC
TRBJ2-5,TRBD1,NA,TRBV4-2,CASRHRDRGGETQYF,TGTGCCAGCAGGCACCGGGACAGGGGGGGAGAGACCCAGTACTTC
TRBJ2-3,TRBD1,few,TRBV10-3,CAIGQGATDTQYF,TGTGCCATCGGACAGGGGGCCACAGATACGCAGTATTTT
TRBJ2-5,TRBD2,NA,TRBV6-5,CASSYGAGVGEETQYF,TGTGCCAGCAGTTACGGGGCGGGAGTTGGGGAAGAGACCCAGTACTTC
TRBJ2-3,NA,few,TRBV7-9,CASRTTRLRSDTQYF,TGTGCCAGCAGAACAACCCGACTCCGATCAGATACGCAGTATTTT
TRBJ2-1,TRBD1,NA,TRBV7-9,CASSLAQGQGAHNEQFF,TGTGCCAGCAGCTTAGCCCAGGGACAGGGGGCTCACAATGAGCAGTTCTTC
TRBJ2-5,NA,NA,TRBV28,CASSLWTEETQYF,TGTGCCAGCAGTTTATGGACGGAAGAGACCCAGTACTTC
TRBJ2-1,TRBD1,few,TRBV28,CASSPLTGGVYNEQFF,TGTGCCAGCAGTCCTCTTACAGGGGGAGTGTACAATGAGCAGTTCTTC
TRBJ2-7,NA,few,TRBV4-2,CASSQVLRFNSYEQYF,TGTGCCAGCAGCCAAGTTCTCCGCTTTAACTCCTACGAGCAGTACTTC